These T cell receptor beta chains were read from a single sample in a study of tumor-infiltrating lymphocytes in primary liver carcinoma. TCRdb analysed the multiplex PCR reads with MiXCR anew, one entry per CDR3 protein. The sample includes approximately 330,000 distinct CDR3 sequences, roughly two thirds of them seen just once. The specimen sequenced was peripheral blood. These receptors originate from a middle-aged man with primary liver carcinoma and hepatitis B virus infection. CDR3s include the opening cysteine and the closing phenylalanine or tryptophan. The D gene is left open where the match is weak. Clone size is stated in some rows and not others, as once, few, many or a class when expanded.

.,TRBV7-9,TRBJ2-2,TRBD2,CASSLVIGTRGSYTGELFF,TGTGCCAGCAGCTTAGTCATCGGGACTAGAGGGAGTTACACCGGGGAGCTGTTTTTT
many,TRBV4-2,TRBJ2-7,.,CASSQEYEQYF,TGTGCCAGCAGCCAAGAATACGAGCAGTACTTC
few,TRBV5-1,TRBJ2-3,.,CASSLEEGTDTQYF,TGCGCCAGCAGCTTGGAGGAGGGCACAGATACGCAGTATTTT
.,TRBV10-3,TRBJ1-1,.,CAISEYEAGENTEAFF,TGTGCCATCAGTGAGTATGAGGCAGGGGAGAACACTGAAGCTTTCTTT
many,TRBV12-3/TRBV12-4,TRBJ2-7,.,CASTLSGGYPSYEQYF,TGTGCCAGCACCCTAAGTGGGGGCTACCCCTCCTACGAGCAGTACTTC
many,TRBV10-2,TRBJ2-3,.,CASSAADTQYF,TGCGCCAGCAGTGCCGCAGATACGCAGTATTTT
.,TRBV28,TRBJ1-2,.,CASSLYPDSIYGYTF,TGTGCCAGCAGTTTATACCCCGACAGCATCTATGGCTACACCTTC
once,TRBV11-2,TRBJ2-1,TRBD2,CASRPIGGFFSYGQFF,TGTGCCAGCAGGCCAATCGGGGGGTTTTTTTCCTATGGGCAGTTCTTC
once,TRBV4-2,TRBJ2-7,.,CASSQEKGTHKQYF,TGTGCCAGCAGCCAAGAAAAGGGAACCCACAAGCAGTACTTT
.,TRBV5-5,TRBJ2-3,TRBD2,CASRSTIAGATDTQYF,TGTGCCAGCAGATCGACCATAGCGGGGGCGACAGATACGCAGTATTTT
.,TRBV13,TRBJ2-1,TRBD2,CASSGSGSGNEQFF,TGTGCCAGCAGCGGTAGCGGGAGTGGTAATGAGCAGTTCTTC
.,TRBV12-3/TRBV12-4,TRBJ2-7,TRBD1,CARSQGQHYGQYF,TGTGCCCGCAGCCAGGGACAGCACTACGGGCAGTACTTC
once,TRBV11-2,TRBJ2-3,.,CASILGGSTDTQYF,TGTGCCAGCATCTTAGGGGGGAGCACAGATACGCAATATTTT
.,TRBV5-4,TRBJ2-1,TRBD2,CASSRRTSPRLYNEQFF,TGTGCCAGCAGCAGACGGACTAGCCCCCGTTTATACAATGAGCAGTTCTTC
few,TRBV29-1,TRBJ2-7,.,CSVEFFRADGLYEQYF,TGCAGCGTTGAGTTTTTCCGGGCCGACGGACTCTACGAGCAGTACTTC
many,TRBV29-1,TRBJ2-5,TRBD2,CSVDGAGGPLETQYF,TGCAGCGTTGACGGGGCGGGAGGGCCCCTTGAGACCCAGTACTTC
few,TRBV6-5,TRBJ1-3,.,CASSTRRQAPGGSTIYF,TGTGCCAGCAGTACCCGGCGACAGGCTCCCGGAGGAAGCACCATATATTTT
.,TRBV25-1,TRBJ2-5,TRBD2,CASSEIAGVQETQYF,TGTGCCAGCAGTGAGATAGCGGGAGTCCAAGAGACCCAGTACTTC
.,TRBV7-9,TRBJ2-7,TRBD2,CASSLVLGGAYEQYF,TGTGCCAGCAGCTTAGTTCTTGGGGGGGCCTACGAGCAGTACTTC
many,TRBV6-1,TRBJ2-7,.,CASSEGRGRAHEQYF,TGTGCCAGCAGTGAAGGGCGGGGCAGGGCCCACGAGCAGTACTTC
few,TRBV28,TRBJ2-5,.,CASTSGETQYF,TGTGCCAGCACCTCGGGGGAGACCCAGTACTTC
.,TRBV7-8,TRBJ1-1,.,CASSGQAGVAEAFF,TGTGCCAGTAGCGGCCAGGCAGGAGTAGCTGAAGCTTTCTTT
many,TRBV10-3,TRBJ2-7,.,CAIRDGLQGHEQYF,TGTGCCATCAGGGACGGGCTTCAGGGCCACGAGCAGTACTTC
few,TRBV14,TRBJ2-1,.,CASSQERAEWGSYNEQFF,TGTGCCAGCAGCCAAGAGAGGGCCGAGTGGGGATCCTACAATGAGCAGTTCTTC
.,TRBV11-2,TRBJ2-3,.,CAGSYYTDTQYF,TGTGCCGGCAGTTACTACACAGATACGCAGTATTTT
.,TRBV12-3/TRBV12-4,TRBJ1-1,.,CASSLQGWVNTEAFF,TGTGCCAGCAGTTTACAAGGTTGGGTGAACACTGAAGCTTTCTTT
.,TRBV11-3,TRBJ2-1,TRBD2,CASGPGLLAGDKSEQFF,TGTGCCAGTGGCCCCGGACTTCTAGCGGGAGATAAGTCTGAGCAGTTCTTC
.,TRBV11-2,TRBJ2-5,.,CASSFPWVIQKTQYF,TGTGCCAGCAGCTTCCCGTGGGTAATCCAAAAGACCCAGTACTTC
once,TRBV11-2,TRBJ2-5,.,CASSFGLLETKYF,TGTGCCAGCAGCTTTGGACTACTAGAGACCAAGTACTTC
.,TRBV6-1,TRBJ2-7,.,CASSEVRTSWKYEQYF,TGTGCCAGCAGCGAAGTACGAACTAGCTGGAAGTACGAGCAGTACTTC
.,TRBV11-1,TRBJ2-7,.,CTSNSLGWSEQYF,TGTACCAGCAACTCGCTTGGCTGGTCCGAGCAGTACTTC
.,TRBV5-8,TRBJ1-2,.,CASSLDGRWGYGYTF,TGTGCCAGCAGCTTGGACGGGAGGTGGGGCTATGGCTACACCTTC
medium-sized,TRBV4-2,TRBJ1-5,TRBD1,CASSQGEGSGQLSNQPQHF,TGTGCCAGCAGCCAAGGGGAGGGGTCGGGACAGCTTAGCAATCAGCCCCAGCATTTT
.,TRBV6-6,TRBJ1-5,.,CASSYSVGRSYQPQHF,TGTGCCAGCAGTTACTCTGTGGGCCGGAGCTATCAGCCCCAGCATTTT
.,TRBV6-6,TRBJ2-7,.,CASRLGWSEHYF,TGTGCCAGCAGATTGGGGTGGTCTGAGCACTACTTC
.,TRBV21-1,TRBJ2-3,.,CASSQNSEREVPGDTQYF,TGTGCCAGCAGCCAAAACAGCGAGCGGGAGGTTCCGGGGGATACGCAGTATTTT
many,TRBV6-5,TRBJ2-7,.,CASSYGLGYEQYF,TGTGCCAGCAGTTACGGGCTGGGTTACGAGCAGTACTTC
few,TRBV6-2/TRBV6-3,TRBJ1-1,.,CASSYSMRVGNTEAFF,TGTGCCAGCAGTTACTCGATGAGGGTGGGGAACACTGAAGCTTTCTTT
.,TRBV11-2,TRBJ1-5,.,CASSLGPTANQPKHF,TGTGCCAGCAGCTTAGGCCCAACAGCCAATCAGCCCAAGCATTTT
few,TRBV6-5,TRBJ1-5,.,CASSEESACGQPQHF,TGTGCCAGCAGTGAAGAGTCGGCATGTGGGCAGCCCCAGCATTTT
.,TRBV5-1,TRBJ2-1,.,CASSLGISSYNVQFF,TGCGCCAGCAGCTTAGGGATTAGCTCCTACAATGTGCAGTTCTTC
many,TRBV29-1,TRBJ1-3,.,CSVESAGAGNTIYF,TGCAGCGTTGAGTCCGCGGGGGCTGGAAACACCATATATTTT
.,TRBV5-1,TRBJ2-1,TRBD2,CVSRPSSGYNEQSF,TGCGTCAGCAGGCCCTCTAGCGGATACAATGAGCAGTCCTTC
few,TRBV6-1,TRBJ1-4,.,CASGDVMANEKLFF,TGTGCCAGCGGTGACGTCATGGCTAATGAAAAACTGTTTTTT
many,TRBV5-1,TRBJ2-1,TRBD2,CASSLEPLAGRLSYNEQFF,TGCGCCAGCAGCTTGGAACCTCTAGCGGGCAGGCTCTCCTACAATGAGCAGTTCTTC
many,TRBV4-1,TRBJ2-2,.,CASSQAATITGELFF,TGCGCCAGCAGCCAAGCCGCGACTATTACCGGGGAGCTGTTTTTT
.,TRBV11-1,TRBJ2-7,.,CTSSHGRGWYEQYF,TGTACCAGCAGCCACGGAAGGGGCTGGTACGAGCAGTACTTC
.,TRBV5-4,TRBJ1-1,TRBD1,CASSLLQGLDTEAFF,TGTGCCAGCAGCTTACTACAGGGGCTGGACACTGAAGCTTTCTTT
.,TRBV11-2,TRBJ2-3,TRBD1,CVSSPRGRDRATHRQYF,TGTGTCAGCAGCCCGAGGGGTCGGGACAGGGCGACCCATAGGCAGTATTTT
few,TRBV10-3,TRBJ2-1,TRBD2,CAISRLAGGNDEQFF,TGTGCCATCAGTAGACTAGCGGGGGGGAACGATGAGCAGTTCTTC
.,TRBV5-6,TRBJ1-1,.,CASSSGAPTEAFF,TGTGCCAGCAGCTCAGGGGCCCCCACTGAAGCTTTCTTT
.,TRBV11-1,TRBJ2-2,.,CASNLRSTNTGELFF,TGTGCCAGCAACTTACGCAGCACGAACACCGGGGAGCTGTTTTTT
once,TRBV11-2,TRBJ1-2,.,CASCQGPYGYTF,TGTGCCAGCTGCCAAGGACCTTATGGCTACACCTTC
once,TRBV4-3,TRBJ2-3,.,CASRQAIGTDTQYF,TGCGCCAGCAGGCAAGCAATAGGAACAGATACGCAGTATTTT
.,TRBV5-6,TRBJ1-2,.,CASSGGGGNYGYTF,TGTGCCAGCAGCGGGGGAGGGGGAAACTATGGCTACACCTTC
.,TRBV5-1,TRBJ1-1,.,CASSLFSIAEAFF,TGCGCCAGCAGCTTGTTTTCGATAGCCGAAGCTTTCTTT
.,TRBV14,TRBJ2-3,TRBD2,CASRQPFSGRTNTQYF,TGTGCCAGCAGGCAACCCTTTAGCGGGCGCACAAATACACAGTATTTT
.,TRBV11-2,TRBJ1-2,TRBD1,CANSSTGLNGYTF,TGTGCCAACAGCTCGACAGGGTTGAATGGCTACACCTTC
.,TRBV28,TRBJ2-1,.,CASRVHCRGSYNEQFF,TGTGCCAGCAGGGTCCATTGTAGGGGATCCTACAATGAGCAGTTCTTC
once,TRBV11-2,TRBJ2-1,TRBD2,CASGPGAGAGNEQFF,TGTGCCAGCGGCCCAGGTGCGGGAGCCGGCAATGAGCAGTTCTTC